A selection of T cell receptor beta chains follows, all from one sample in a study of blood T cell repertoires in COVID-19. Method: immunoSEQ multiplex PCR; TCRdb's copy keeps in-frame clones and lacks some. The sample includes under 250,000 clones, 80% of them seen just once. Sample: peripheral blood. The receptors here all came from a human donor in a cohort sampled during active COVID-19. The CDR3 runs from the conserved cysteine through the conserved F or W. Each record gives: CDR3 length, V gene, D gene, J gene, clone size, CDR3 DNA, CDR3 protein. The D gene is left open where the match is weak. A clone size is listed for some rows: how often the clone was seen (once, few, many), or a class if it is expanded.

13	TRBV10-2	.	TRBJ2-2	.	TGCGCCAGCAGTGGAACAGGGTCCGGGGAGCTGTTTTTT	CASSGTGSGELFF
17	TRBV7-9	TRBD2	TRBJ2-1	.	TGTGCCAGCAGCTCTCGACTAGCCCTTACGGGCTACAATGAGCAGTTCTTC	CASSSRLALTGYNEQFF
14	TRBV5-8	TRBD2	TRBJ2-3	once	TGTGCCAGCATAAGCGGGGGTAAATGGGATACGCAGTATTTT	CASISGGKWDTQYF
14	TRBV9	TRBD1	TRBJ1-1	.	TGTGCCAGCAGACCAGAACCAAACAGGGGAAGGGGGACCTTT	CASRPEPNRGRGTF
16	TRBV5-5	TRBD1	TRBJ2-1	.	TGTGCCAGCAGCTTATGGACAGGGGCCCTCCAAAATGAGCAGTTCTTC	CASSLWTGALQNEQFF
14	TRBV19	.	TRBJ1-1	.	TGTGCCAGTAGGGATGGGGAGGTAAACACTGAAGCTTTCTTT	CASRDGEVNTEAFF
12	TRBV24-1	.	TRBJ1-1	few	TGTGCCACCAGTGACAACAGCTTTGAAGCTTTCTTT	CATSDNSFEAFF
14	TRBV5-6	.	TRBJ1-6	.	TGTGCCAGCAGCTTGGTCGACAGGAATTCACCCCTCCACTTT	CASSLVDRNSPLHF
15	TRBV2	.	TRBJ2-2	.	TGTGCCAGCAGTCTGGACAGTTCGGGCACCGGGGAGCTGTTTTTT	CASSLDSSGTGELFF
12	TRBV10-3	.	TRBJ2-7	.	TGTGCCATCAGTGAGTCGACTGACGAGCAGTACTTC	CAISESTDEQYF
13	TRBV30	.	TRBJ1-1	.	TGTGCCTGGATCAGGGCCGGGAGGACTGAAGCTTTCTTT	CAWIRAGRTEAFF
13	TRBV7-9	.	TRBJ2-5	.	TGTGCCAGCAGCCCAGGGGACGGGGAGACCCAGTACTTC	CASSPGDGETQYF
14	TRBV5-1	.	TRBJ1-1	.	TGCGCCAGCAGCTTGGGAAACCCGGGCACTGAAGCTTTCTTT	CASSLGNPGTEAFF
10	TRBV20-1	.	TRBJ2-1	.	TGCGGGCTTAGGCTACACGGGGAGTTCTTC	CGLRLHGEFF
13	TRBV7-3	TRBD2	TRBJ2-7	.	TGTGCCAGCAGCTTAAGTAGCGGGGACGAGCAGTACTTC	CASSLSSGDEQYF
13	TRBV7-9	.	TRBJ1-2	.	TGTGCCAGCAGCCGGGAGGTCTCGGATGGCTACACCTTC	CASSREVSDGYTF
17	TRBV5-5	.	TRBJ2-3	.	TGTGCCAGCAGCTTGGCCCCGGGGGAGGATTTTTCAGATACGCAGTATTTT	CASSLAPGEDFSDTQYF
15	TRBV30	TRBD1	TRBJ1-6	.	TGTGCCTGGAGGGACCGGACAGGGGGGGATTCACCCCTCCACTTT	CAWRDRTGGDSPLHF
14	TRBV5-1	.	TRBJ2-7	.	TGCGCCAGCAGCTTGTATGCAGGGACCTACGAGCAGTACTTC	CASSLYAGTYEQYF
15	TRBV5-1	TRBD1	TRBJ2-1	.	TGCGCCAGCAGCTCCACCGGGACAGGGAATACGGTGCAGTTCTTC	CASSSTGTGNTVQFF
15	TRBV5-5	.	TRBJ1-1	.	TGTGCCAGCAGCTGGGAGAGGACAGCGAACACTGAAGCTTTCTTT	CASSWERTANTEAFF
14	TRBV4-2	TRBD1	TRBJ1-2	.	TGTGCCAGCAGCCTAACGACAGGGTCATATGGCTACACCTTC	CASSLTTGSYGYTF
14	TRBV5-3	.	TRBJ1-5	few	TGTGCCAGAAGCTTCAGGGGTGGCAATCAGCCCCAGCATTTT	CARSFRGGNQPQHF
14	TRBV7-2	.	TRBJ2-7	.	TGTGCCAGCAGTATCTCCCCCAGGAACTACGAGCAGTACTTC	CASSISPRNYEQYF
15	TRBV5-5	TRBD1	TRBJ2-7	.	TGTGCCAGCAGCCTAGGGACAGGGAGATACTACGAGCAGTACTTC	CASSLGTGRYYEQYF
14	TRBV4-1	TRBD1	TRBJ1-2	.	TGCGCCAGCAGCCCCGCGGGACAGGGGTATGGCTACACCTTC	CASSPAGQGYGYTF
15	TRBV5-4	TRBD1	TRBJ1-5	.	TGTGCCAGCAGCAAGGACAGGGACGGCAATCAGCCCCAGCATTTT	CASSKDRDGNQPQHF
15	TRBV2	.	TRBJ1-5	.	TGTGCCAGCAGTCTAAGAGGGGGGGGGAGTCAGCCCCAGCATTTT	CASSLRGGGSQPQHF
14	TRBV12-5	.	TRBJ1-2	.	TGTGCTAGTGGTTTGGATACAGCTAACTATGGCTACACCTTC	CASGLDTANYGYTF
14	TRBV3-1/TRBV3-2	TRBD1	TRBJ2-7	.	TGTGCCAGCAGCCCGACAGGGGGGGTCTACGAGCAGTACTTC	CASSPTGGVYEQYF
15	TRBV7-9	TRBD1	TRBJ2-7	once	TGTGCCAGCAGCTCTGGACAGGCCGTCTCCTACGAGCAGTACTTC	CASSSGQAVSYEQYF
16	TRBV3-1/TRBV3-2	TRBD2	TRBJ2-2	.	TGTGCCAGCAGCCAAATCAGCGGGAAGAACACCGGGGAGCTGTTTTTT	CASSQISGKNTGELFF
16	TRBV28	TRBD2	TRBJ2-1	.	TGTGCCAGCAGTTCCGCGGGGGGTCGGTCCTACAATGAGCAGTTCTTC	CASSSAGGRSYNEQFF
15	TRBV19	TRBD1	TRBJ1-2	.	TGTGCCAGTAGTATGACCCTGGACAGGGCTGATGGCTACACCTTC	CASSMTLDRADGYTF
16	TRBV19	TRBD1	TRBJ1-5	few	TGTGCCAGTAGTAATAGCAGGGGGCTGCAAGACCAGCCCCAGCATTTT	CASSNSRGLQDQPQHF
13	TRBV19	.	TRBJ2-3	.	TGTGCCAGTAGTATGGGACTTTTAGATACGCAGTATTTT	CASSMGLLDTQYF